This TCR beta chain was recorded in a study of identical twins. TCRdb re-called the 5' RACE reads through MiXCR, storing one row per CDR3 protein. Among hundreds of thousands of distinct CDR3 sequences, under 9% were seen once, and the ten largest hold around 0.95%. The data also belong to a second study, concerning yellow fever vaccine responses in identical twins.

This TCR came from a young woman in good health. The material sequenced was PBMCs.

CDR3 residues: CSARTDGPDTEAFF. CDR3 sequence (DNA): TGCAGTGCTAGGACGGACGGCCCGGACACTGAAGCTTTCTTT. The chain couples TRBV20-1 to TRBJ1-1; D gene ambiguous. CDR3 length: 14 residues. Trimming cost V 3 bases and J 3 bases, with 14 bases left between them. CDR1 is DFQATT, CDR2 SNEGSKA, per germline (reference sequence).